Here is one T cell receptor (beta chain) with its context. Its antigen is undetermined. Germline-derived CDR1 and CDR2 are SGHRS and YFSETQ. The ends lost 4 bases at V and 2 bases at J; junction bases unmatched: 4. The CDR3 runs 15 residues. These data come from a study of CD8+ T cells in alopecia areata. After isolation, RNA underwent reverse transcription to generate cDNA as the sequencing template. Measured with immunoSEQ multiplex PCR; TCRdb has only the in-frame clones, and not every one. There are approximately 45,000 clones in the sample; approximately 65% occur only once, and about 21% lies in the top ten. Whole-study findings and limits: Lesional scalp, especially alopecia totalis/universalis, showed higher clonality than normal scalp.

Documented treatment: oral pan-JAK inhibitor, 5-10 mg twice daily. Alopecia areata patients gave lesional scalp punch biopsies and peripheral blood samples. The sample here was CD8+ T cells sorted from blood, taken at week 4, from a patient treated with tofacitinib. The origin of this receptor is a human donor with alopecia areata. The V call is TRBV5-1, the J call TRBJ2-1; TRBD2 agrees at 9 bases. The CDR3 coding sequence is TGCGCCAGCAGCGAGAGCGGGGGGCCCTACAATGAGCAGTTCTTC. This encodes CASSESGGPYNEQFF.